One and the same sample provided the 6 T cell receptor beta chains below, sequenced in a study of cytomegalovirus exposure and HLA in healthy donors. PCR employed 60 Vbeta and 13 Jbeta primers. This table comes from immunoSEQ multiplex PCR, and its TCRdb copy is limited to in-frame clones, with some not included. The sample records tens of thousands of clones, 75% to 85% being singletons. The sample taken for sequencing was PBMCs. These TCRs come from a man aged 45 to 65 in good health and CMV-seropositive.

The rearrangement joins TRBV18 to TRBJ2-5; D gene unclear. V was shortened by 1 base and J by 1 base, with 10 bases between the two germline ends. The CDR3 loop spans 15 amino acids. The germline gives CDR1 KGHSH, CDR2 LQKENI. The CDR3 spells CASSPRQSPQETQYF. For the CDR3, the DNA is TGTGCCAGCTCACCACGACAAAGCCCCCAAGAGACCCAGTACTTC.

The rearrangement uses TRBV5-1 and TRBJ2-7; tentative D call: TRBD2 (6 bases). The germline V gene has CDR1 SGHRS and CDR2 YFSETQ. V lost 3 bases to trimming and J lost 5 bases, with 15 bases between them. The CDR3 sequence is 14 residues long. The CDR3 DNA is TGCGCCAGCAGCTCCCGCGTTTCGGGAGACGAGCAGTACTTC. Its translation is CASSSRVSGDEQYF.

This clone was detected only once. V is TRBV7-9 and J is TRBJ2-7, with 7 bases lining up with TRBD1. The CDR3 is made up of 15 amino acids. V gave up 5 bases and J gave up 4 bases; unmatched junction bases: 11. CDR1 SEHNR and CDR2 FQNEAQ come from the germline V gene (reference sequence). The CDR3 loop is CASSSRDRGVYEQYF. The CDR3 DNA sequence: TGTGCCAGCAGCAGCCGGGACAGAGGCGTTTACGAGCAGTACTTC.

The gene calls are TRBV16 and TRBJ1-2, with 10 bases identical to TRBD1. With V trimmed by 2 bases and J by 4 bases, 10 bases remained unmatched. The CDR3 extends over 17 amino acids. From germline, CDR1 is KGHSY and CDR2 FQNENV. CDR3 sequence: CASSQNRDRGSFYGYTF. CDR3 coding DNA: TGTGCCAGCAGCCAAAACCGGGACAGGGGTTCTTTCTATGGCTACACCTTC.

V gene TRBV2 combines with J gene TRBJ2-3, with 12 nucleotides matching TRBD2. This CDR3 is built from 13 residues. J lost 6 bases, V lost 6 bases, and 1 base had no gene match. From germline, CDR1 is SNHLY and CDR2 FYNNEI. The CDR3 region has the DNA TGTGCCAGCAGGGGGACTAGCGGGGATACGCAGTATTTT. Amino acid sequence: CASRGTSGDTQYF. Combining the CDR3 with reference TRBV2 and TRBJ2-3 gives the whole variable domain EPEVTQTPSHQVTQMGQEVILRCVPISNHLYFYWYRQILGQKVEFLVSFYNNEISEKSEIFDDQFSVERPDGSNFTLKIRSTKLEDSAMYFCASRGTSGDTQYFGPGTRLTVL.

The chain recombines TRBV4-3 with TRBJ2-2; a possible D gene is TRBD2 (5 bases). The CDR3 consists of 16 residues. Germline values: CDR1 LGHNA, CDR2 YSLEER. Trimming took 4 bases from V and 4 from J, leaving 16 bases between them. This CDR3 reads CASSLQISGPTGELFF. The CDR3 bases are TGCGCCAGCAGCCTCCAGATCAGCGGACCCACCGGGGAGCTGTTTTTT.